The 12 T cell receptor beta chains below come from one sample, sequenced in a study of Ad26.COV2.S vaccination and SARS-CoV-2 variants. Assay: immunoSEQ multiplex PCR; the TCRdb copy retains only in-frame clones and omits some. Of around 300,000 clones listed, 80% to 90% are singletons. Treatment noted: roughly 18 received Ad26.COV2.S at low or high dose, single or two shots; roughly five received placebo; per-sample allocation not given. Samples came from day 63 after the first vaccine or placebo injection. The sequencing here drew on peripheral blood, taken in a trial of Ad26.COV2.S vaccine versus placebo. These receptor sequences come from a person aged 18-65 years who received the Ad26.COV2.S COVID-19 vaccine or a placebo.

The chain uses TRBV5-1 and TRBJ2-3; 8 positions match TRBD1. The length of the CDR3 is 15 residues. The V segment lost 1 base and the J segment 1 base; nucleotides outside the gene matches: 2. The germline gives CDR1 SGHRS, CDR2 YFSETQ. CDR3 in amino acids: CASSLWGQGTDTQYF. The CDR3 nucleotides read TGCGCCAGCAGCTTGTGGGGACAGGGCACAGATACGCAGTATTTT. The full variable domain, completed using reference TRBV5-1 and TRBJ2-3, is KAGVTQTPRYLIKTRGQQVTLSCSPISGHRSVSWYQQTPGQGLQFLFEYFSETQRNKGNFPGRFSGRQFSNSRSEMNVSTLELGDSALYLCASSLWGQGTDTQYFGPGTRLTVL.

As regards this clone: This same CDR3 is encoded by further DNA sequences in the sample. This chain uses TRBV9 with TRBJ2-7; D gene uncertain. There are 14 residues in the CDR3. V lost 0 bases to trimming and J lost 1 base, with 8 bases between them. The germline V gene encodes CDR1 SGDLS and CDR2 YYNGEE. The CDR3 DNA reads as TGTGCCAGCAGCGTAGGTTCCGGTTCCTACGAGCAGTACTTC. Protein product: CASSVGSGSYEQYF.

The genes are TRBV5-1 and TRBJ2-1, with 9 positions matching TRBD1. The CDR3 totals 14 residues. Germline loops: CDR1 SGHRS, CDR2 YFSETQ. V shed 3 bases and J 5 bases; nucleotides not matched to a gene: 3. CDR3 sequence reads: CASSSGQGNNEQFF. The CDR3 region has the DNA TGCGCCAGCAGCTCCGGACAGGGGAACAATGAGCAGTTCTTC.

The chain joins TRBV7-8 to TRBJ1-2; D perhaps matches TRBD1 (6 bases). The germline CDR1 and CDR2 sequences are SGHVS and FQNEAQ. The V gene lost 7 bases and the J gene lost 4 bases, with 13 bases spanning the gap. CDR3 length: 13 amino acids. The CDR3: CASTSGTSYGYTF. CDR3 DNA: TGTGCCAGCACCTCGGGGACATCCTATGGCTACACCTTC.

CDR3 nucleotides: TGTGCCAGTAGTATGGGGGGCCAACAGGGACGGGGAGCTTTCTTT. It specifies CASSMGGQQGRGAFF. The genes are TRBV19 and TRBJ1-1, with a weak D call TRBD1 (6 bases). Trimming cost V 3 bases and J 10 bases, with 21 bases left between them. Germline V lookup: CDR1 LNHDA, CDR2 SQIVND (reference sequence). The CDR3 loop spans 15 amino acids.

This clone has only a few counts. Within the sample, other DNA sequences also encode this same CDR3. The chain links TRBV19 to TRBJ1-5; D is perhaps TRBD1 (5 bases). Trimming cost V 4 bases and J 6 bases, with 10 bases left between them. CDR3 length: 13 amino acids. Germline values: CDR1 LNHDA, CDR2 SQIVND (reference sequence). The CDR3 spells CASSKEGRQPQHF. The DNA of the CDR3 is TGTGCCAGTAGTAAGGAGGGACGTCAGCCCCAGCATTTT.

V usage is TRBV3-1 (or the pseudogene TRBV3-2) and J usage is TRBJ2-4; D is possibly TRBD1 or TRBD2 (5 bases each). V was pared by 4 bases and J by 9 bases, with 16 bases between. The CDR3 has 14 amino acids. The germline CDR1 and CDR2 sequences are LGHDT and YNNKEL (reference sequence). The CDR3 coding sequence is TGTGCCAGCAGCCTCCGTCAGGGACGTGGCATTCAGTACTTC. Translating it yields CASSLRQGRGIQYF.

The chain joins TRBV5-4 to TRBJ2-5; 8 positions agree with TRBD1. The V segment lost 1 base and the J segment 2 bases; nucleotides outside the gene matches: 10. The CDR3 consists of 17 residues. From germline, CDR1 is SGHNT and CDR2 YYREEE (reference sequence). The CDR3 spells CASSLILWTGTQETQYF. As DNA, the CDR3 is TGTGCCAGCAGCTTGATTCTTTGGACAGGGACTCAAGAGACCCAGTACTTC.

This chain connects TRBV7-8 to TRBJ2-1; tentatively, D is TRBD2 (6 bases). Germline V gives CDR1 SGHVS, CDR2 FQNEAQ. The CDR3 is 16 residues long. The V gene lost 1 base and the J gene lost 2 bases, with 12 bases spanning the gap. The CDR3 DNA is TGTGCCAGCAGCTTAGGAGGCGGGGCCGCCTACAATGAGCAGTTCTTC. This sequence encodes CASSLGGGAAYNEQFF.

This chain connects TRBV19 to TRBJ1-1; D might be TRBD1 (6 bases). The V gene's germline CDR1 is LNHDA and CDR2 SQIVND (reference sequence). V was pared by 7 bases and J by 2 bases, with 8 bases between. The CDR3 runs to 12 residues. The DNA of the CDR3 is TGTGCCAGTAAACAGGGAAACACTGAAGCTTTCTTT. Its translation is CASKQGNTEAFF. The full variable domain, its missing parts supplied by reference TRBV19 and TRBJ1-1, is DGGITQSPKYLFRKEGQNVTLSCEQNLNHDAMYWYRQDPGQGLRLIYYSQIVNDFQKGDIAEGYSVSREKKESFPLTVTSAQKNPTAFYLCASKQGNTEAFFGQGTRLTVV.

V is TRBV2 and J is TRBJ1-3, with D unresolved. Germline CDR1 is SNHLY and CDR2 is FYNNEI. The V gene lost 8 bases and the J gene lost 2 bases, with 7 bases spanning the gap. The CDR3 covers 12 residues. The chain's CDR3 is CASGGTGNTIYF. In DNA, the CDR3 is TGTGCCAGCGGAGGTACTGGAAACACCATATATTTT. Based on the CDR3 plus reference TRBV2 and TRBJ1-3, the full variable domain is EPEVTQTPSHQVTQMGQEVILRCVPISNHLYFYWYRQILGQKVEFLVSFYNNEISEKSEIFDDQFSVERPDGSNFTLKIRSTKLEDSAMYFCASGGTGNTIYFGEGSWLTVV.

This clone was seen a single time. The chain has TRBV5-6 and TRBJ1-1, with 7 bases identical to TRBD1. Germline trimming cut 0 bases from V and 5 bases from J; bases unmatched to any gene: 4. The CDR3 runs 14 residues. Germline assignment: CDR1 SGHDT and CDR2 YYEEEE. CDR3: CASSLGTGVTEAFF. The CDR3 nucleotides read TGTGCCAGCAGCTTGGGAACAGGGGTTACTGAAGCTTTCTTT.